This T cell receptor beta chain was found in a study of T cell responses to AZD1222 COVID-19 vaccine. Study results and limitations: Spike-specific TCR breadth and depth were elevated following two AZD1222 doses. Vaccine-related CD4 TCRs covered spike, predominating at 160-218 and 743-854. White British ancestry dominated among donors, who included more females, and clonal diversity was possibly underestimated. Sampling that yielded the repertoires occurred only after the peak T cell response.

The repertoire was sequenced with immunoSEQ multiplex PCR; TCRdb's copy has only in-frame clones and lacks some. The table lists approximately 270,000 clones, about 94% of them singletons, with about 0.5% in the top ten. The length of the CDR3 is 14 residues. Looked up from germline, CDR1 is SGHTA and CDR2 is FQGNSA. V lost 0 bases to trimming and J lost 2 bases, with 8 bases between them. As regards this clone: Its cognate antigen is unknown.

V is TRBV7-2 and J is TRBJ2-7; D perhaps matches TRBD2 (5 bases). The TCR sequence derives from an adult who received the AZD1222 COVID-19 vaccine. The material was peripheral blood, obtained 28 days after the second AZD1222 dose. CDR3 nucleotides: TGTGCCAGCAGCTTAGCCGGGAACACCTACGAGCAGTACTTC. This codes for CASSLAGNTYEQYF.